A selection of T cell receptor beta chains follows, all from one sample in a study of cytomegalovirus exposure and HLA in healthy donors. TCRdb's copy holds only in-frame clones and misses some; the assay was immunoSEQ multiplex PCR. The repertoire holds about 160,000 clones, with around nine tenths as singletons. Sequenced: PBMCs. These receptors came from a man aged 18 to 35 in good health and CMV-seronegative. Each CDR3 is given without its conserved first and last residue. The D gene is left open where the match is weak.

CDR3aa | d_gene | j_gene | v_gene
ASSQATGGDQPQH | TRBD1 | TRBJ1-5 | TRBV4-3
ASSPRPGLFTDTQY | - | TRBJ2-3 | TRBV7-6
ASSPGQSANYGYT | TRBD1 | TRBJ1-2 | TRBV7-8
ASSDFQVMSSGNTIY | - | TRBJ1-3 | TRBV10-1
ASKVGGSNEQF | TRBD2 | TRBJ2-1 | TRBV2
ASKGGNNEQF | - | TRBJ2-1 | TRBV4-1
ASSYRRTDEQY | - | TRBJ2-7 | TRBV27
ASSVGRPRGSPLH | - | TRBJ1-6 | TRBV5-8
ASSPGLAGAGANVLT | TRBD2 | TRBJ2-6 | TRBV7-6
AISGDREAYNEQF | - | TRBJ2-1 | TRBV10-3
ASSTGGTEAF | TRBD1 | TRBJ1-1 | TRBV27
ASSLDRSDTQY | TRBD1 | TRBJ2-5 | TRBV7-8
ASSFGVGTGDSGYT | TRBD1 | TRBJ1-2 | TRBV7-8
ASSKWDRVNYGYT | TRBD1 | TRBJ1-2 | TRBV5-4
ASSLGRASGGPFHDEQF | TRBD2 | TRBJ2-1 | TRBV13
ASSVESGSIGGELF | TRBD2 | TRBJ2-2 | TRBV9
ASSHTGVH | - | TRBJ2-5 | TRBV28
ASSLQGYYGYT | - | TRBJ1-2 | TRBV28
ASSDSRRGEAF | - | TRBJ1-1 | TRBV6-4
ASSLDRTNSGNTIY | - | TRBJ1-3 | TRBV28
SGDRAQETQY | TRBD1 | TRBJ2-5 | TRBV29-1
ASSQRTSIADTQY | TRBD2 | TRBJ2-3 | TRBV5-4
ASSPRLAGPTDTQY | TRBD2 | TRBJ2-3 | TRBV7-6
ASSPPRGAENGYT | - | TRBJ1-2 | TRBV11-1
ASSEGYSNNSPLH | - | TRBJ1-6 | TRBV6-1
ASSYYGGSNNEQF | - | TRBJ2-1 | TRBV6-5
SVEPAGQGGYEQY | - | TRBJ2-7 | TRBV29-1